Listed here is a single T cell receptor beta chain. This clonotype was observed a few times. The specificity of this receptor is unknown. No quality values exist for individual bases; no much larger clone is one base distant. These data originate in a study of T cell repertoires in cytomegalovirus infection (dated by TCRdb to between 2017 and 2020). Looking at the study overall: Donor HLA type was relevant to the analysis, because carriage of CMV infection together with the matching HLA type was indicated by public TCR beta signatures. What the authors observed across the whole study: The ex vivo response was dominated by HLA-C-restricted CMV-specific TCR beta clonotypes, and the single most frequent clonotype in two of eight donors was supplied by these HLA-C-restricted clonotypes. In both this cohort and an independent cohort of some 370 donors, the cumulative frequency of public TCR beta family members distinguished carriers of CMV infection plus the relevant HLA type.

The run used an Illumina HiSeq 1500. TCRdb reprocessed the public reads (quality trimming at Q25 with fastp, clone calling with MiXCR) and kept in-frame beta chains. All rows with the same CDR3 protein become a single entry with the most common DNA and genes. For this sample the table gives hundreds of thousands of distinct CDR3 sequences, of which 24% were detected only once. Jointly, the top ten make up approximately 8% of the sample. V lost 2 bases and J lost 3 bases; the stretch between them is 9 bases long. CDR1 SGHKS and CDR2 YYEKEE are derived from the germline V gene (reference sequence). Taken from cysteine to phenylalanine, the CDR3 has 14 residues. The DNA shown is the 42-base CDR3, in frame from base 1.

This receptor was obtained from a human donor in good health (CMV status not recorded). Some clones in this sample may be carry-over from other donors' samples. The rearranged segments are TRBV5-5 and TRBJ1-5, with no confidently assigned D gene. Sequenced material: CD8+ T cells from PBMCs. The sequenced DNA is TGTGCCAGCAGCTTCCGGGCCGACAATCAGCCCCAGCATTTT. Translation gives CASSFRADNQPQHF.